The entry below gives a single T cell receptor (beta chain) sequence along with its context. Its antigen is as yet unknown. CDR1 and CDR2 from the germline V gene are SNHLY and FYNNEI. V was shortened by 10 bases and J by 1 base, with 14 bases between the two germline ends. The CDR3 totals 13 residues. These data belong to a study of cytotoxic CD8 clonotypes in ibrutinib-treated CLL. The wider study: Timing of response sample collection was a median roughly twelve months after treatment start, with a range of 6 to 36.

Study-level points and caveats: Treatment left the uncommon public clonotypes either contracted or stable in frequency.

Clones were sequenced by immunoSEQ multiplex PCR, and TCRdb holds only the in-frame ones, with some missing. The table records 100,000 to 150,000 clones, 80% to 90% of them present only once. The chain employs TRBV2 and TRBJ2-7, with D maybe TRBD1 (6 bases). The receptor comes from a human donor with chronic lymphocytic leukemia. The source was PBMCs, collected after 24 months of ibrutinib treatment. CDR3 region: CATSRGMSYEQYF. In DNA form, the CDR3 reads TGTGCCACCTCCAGGGGTATGTCCTACGAGCAGTACTTC.